A single sample gave rise to the 15 T cell receptor beta chains below, sequenced in a study of PD-L1 blockade in urothelial cancer. Method: immunoSEQ multiplex PCR; TCRdb's copy keeps in-frame clones and lacks some. The sample has around 70,000 clones; 85% to 90% are singletons. Time point defined: pretreatment peripheral blood. Source: PBMCs, taken around atezolizumab (anti-PD-L1) treatment. The receptors derive from a man aged 70 or older with urothelial cancer.

The rearrangement joins TRBV27 to TRBJ2-7; 7 nucleotides agree with TRBD2. Germline CDR1 MNHEY, CDR2 SMNVEV (reference sequence). The V and J ends lost 4 bases and 3 bases, in that order; junction bases with no gene match: 9. The CDR3 is 15 amino acids. CDR3 sequence reads: CASSSGVSGVYEQYF. CDR3 nucleotides: TGTGCCAGCAGTTCCGGTGTCAGCGGGGTCTACGAGCAGTACTTC.

This chain connects TRBV12-5 to TRBJ1-2; D unclear. V was clipped by 6 bases and J by 3 bases, with 20 bases between them. Germline lookup yields CDR1 LGHNT and CDR2 FRNRAP. The CDR3 covers 16 residues. Written as DNA, the CDR3 is TGTGCTAGTGGCCAAACCGGGGTGGGAAACCACTATGGCTACACCTTC. This encodes CASGQTGVGNHYGYTF.

This chain connects TRBV18 to TRBJ2-3, with D unresolved. The CDR3 is 15 residues long. Germline CDR1 reads KGHSH; CDR2 reads LQKENI. Trimming left V 0 bases short and J 0 bases short, with 7 bases between. For the CDR3, the DNA is TGTGCCAGCTCACCACCGGGCACGAGCACAGATACGCAGTATTTT. Its protein is CASSPPGTSTDTQYF.

This chain connects TRBV19 to TRBJ2-7, with a tentative D call TRBD1 (5 bases). The germline CDR1 and CDR2 sequences are LNHDA and SQIVND (reference sequence). This CDR3 is built from 13 residues. Trimming shortened V by 5 bases and J by 2 bases, and 10 bases separated the two germline ends. The CDR3 sequence is CASSFDSTYEQYF. For the CDR3, the DNA is TGTGCCAGTAGTTTCGACAGTACCTACGAGCAGTACTTC.

V usage is TRBV28 and J usage is TRBJ1-2, with D hard to call. With 2 bases removed from V and 5 bases from J, the gap between germline ends came to 6 bases. There are 12 residues in the CDR3. Germline CDR1 MDHEN, CDR2 SYDVKM. The CDR3 coding sequence is TGTGCCAGCAGTTTACTAAGATATGGCTACACCTTC. Residues: CASSLLRYGYTF.

V usage is TRBV28 and J usage is TRBJ1-1; 9 positions agree with TRBD1. With 5 bases clipped from V and 9 bases from J, the junction kept 13 bases outside the gene matches. The CDR3 extends over 15 amino acids. The germline V gene has CDR1 MDHEN and CDR2 SYDVKM. CDR3 sequence (DNA): TGTGCCAGCAGTCCCTCCAGGACAGGGGCGTATAAAGCTTTCTTT. This sequence encodes CASSPSRTGAYKAFF.

The chain combines TRBV6-5 with TRBJ1-2; the D gene is possibly TRBD1 (5 bases). The germline V and J ends were trimmed by 4 bases and 3 bases, with 18 bases remaining between them. The V gene's germline CDR1 is MNHEY and CDR2 SVGAGI. The length of the CDR3 is 16 residues. Here the CDR3 reads CASSSLSRGGDYGYTF. CDR3 sequence (DNA): TGTGCCAGCAGTTCCCTTAGCCGGGGGGGTGACTATGGCTACACCTTC.

The chain joins TRBV7-8 to TRBJ2-5, with TRBD2 matching 14 bases. V lost 1 base to trimming and J lost 5 bases; unmatched junction nucleotides: 3. CDR3 length: 16 amino acids. CDR1 is SGHVS, CDR2 FQNEAQ, per germline. Here the CDR3 reads CASSLGLAGGGETQYF. DNA for the CDR3: TGTGCCAGCAGCTTAGGACTAGCGGGAGGGGGGGAGACCCAGTACTTC.

This chain uses TRBV5-5 with TRBJ1-1; weak D call: TRBD1 (5 bases). Trimming stripped 4 bases from V and 4 bases from J, with 14 bases between. CDR3 length: 14 residues. CDR1 and CDR2 (germline): SGHKS, YYEKEE (reference sequence). The CDR3: CASSRRTSGTEAFF. The CDR3, as DNA: TGTGCCAGCAGCCGCCGGACATCGGGCACTGAAGCTTTCTTT.

CDR3 nucleotides: TGTGCCAGCAGCAAAGACTCGGGACTAGCGGGAGTAAACACAGATACGCAGTATTTT. The encoded protein is CASSKDSGLAGVNTDTQYF. The chain has TRBV21-1 and TRBJ2-3; the table's D call, TRBD2, has no DNA check behind it. TRBV21-1 is annotated as a pseudogene. The CDR3 contains 19 residues.

V usage is TRBV4-1 and J usage is TRBJ1-4; D is perhaps TRBD1 (6 bases). CDR3 length: 14 residues. V gave up 8 bases and J gave up 3 bases, with 13 bases separating them. Germline V gene data show CDR1 as MGHRA and CDR2 as YSYEKL. The CDR3 sequence: CASQKGVANEKLFF. The CDR3 DNA follows: TGCGCCAGCCAGAAGGGGGTGGCTAATGAAAAACTGTTTTTT.

The rearrangement uses TRBV10-3 and TRBJ2-2, with 8 bases fitting TRBD1. Germline lookup yields CDR1 ENHRY and CDR2 SYGVKD. The CDR3 runs to 14 residues. Trimming removed 11 bases from V and 2 bases from J; junction bases left unmatched: 7. CDR3 coding DNA: TGTGCCGCCCACGACAGGGGAAACACCGGGGAGCTGTTTTTT. This gives the protein CAAHDRGNTGELFF.

CDR3 bases: TGTGCCACCAGCAGAGAGGCGGGGACCTCTGGAAACACCATATATTTT. Protein product: CATSREAGTSGNTIYF. The gene calls are TRBV15 and TRBJ1-3, with D perhaps TRBD1 (5 bases). From germline, CDR1 is LNHNV and CDR2 YYDKDF (reference sequence). CDR3 size: 16 residues. Trimming left V 0 bases short and J 0 bases short, with 9 bases between.

The chain combines TRBV7-9 with TRBJ1-1; the D gene is possibly TRBD1 (6 bases). Between the trimmed V and J ends, which lost 5 bases and 7 bases, there was a span of 14 bases. CDR3 size: 13 residues. The germline V gene encodes CDR1 SEHNR and CDR2 FQNEAQ (reference sequence). The CDR3 DNA reads as TGTGCCAGCAGCCGCGTCGACAGGATTGAAGCTTTCTTT. Translating gives CASSRVDRIEAFF. Filled out from reference TRBV7-9 and TRBJ1-1, the complete variable domain reads DTGVSQNPRHKITKRGQNVTFRCDPISEHNRLYWYRQTLGQGPEFLTYFQNEAQLEKSRLLSDRFSAERPKGSFSTLEIQRTEQGDSAMYLCASSRVDRIEAFFGQGTRLTVV.

This clone has just one count. The gene calls are TRBV19 and TRBJ2-2; 8 bases line up with TRBD2. Trimming cost V 7 bases and J 1 base; bases outside gene matches: 11. Germline CDR1 reads LNHDA; CDR2 reads SQIVND (reference sequence). There are 17 residues in the CDR3. This chain's CDR3 is CASIGSSGSGNTGELFF. The DNA for the CDR3 is TGTGCCAGTATCGGGAGCAGCGGGAGCGGGAACACCGGGGAGCTGTTTTTT.